The 27 T cell receptor beta chains below come from one sample, sequenced in a study of T cell responses to AZD1222 COVID-19 vaccine (dated by TCRdb to 2020 to 2022). The library came from the immunoSEQ multiplex PCR assay. TCRdb's version of the immuneACCESS table is confined to in-frame rearrangements and falls short of the full clone set. An unresolved V gene accounts for under half of the shortfall where checked; the remainder is of unknown origin. The sample table contains about 92,000 clones; only one count was recorded for approximately 91% of them. Clones ranked in the top ten supply about a fifth of the sample. This sample's time point label indicates: baseline before first vaccination. The input for sequencing was peripheral blood, taken on day 0 of AZD1222 vaccination. Source of these receptors: an adult in good health.

The chain has TRBV3-1 (or the pseudogene TRBV3-2) and TRBJ1-4; D might be TRBD1 (5 bases). The CDR3 contains 15 residues. Looked up from germline, CDR1 is LGHDT and CDR2 is YNNKEL (reference sequence). The germline V and J ends were trimmed by 4 bases and 4 bases, with 13 bases remaining between them. CDR3 region: CASSPRRGGNEKLFF. In nucleotides, the CDR3 is TGTGCCAGCAGCCCACGGCGGGGGGGTAATGAAAAACTGTTTTTT.

The count of this clone is one. The chain is built from TRBV7-2 and TRBJ1-5; maybe TRBD1 (5 bases). The V and J ends lost 4 bases and 2 bases respectively, with 12 bases between them. Germline V gives CDR1 SGHTA, CDR2 FQGNSA. The CDR3 has 15 residues. DNA for the CDR3: TGTGCCAGCAGCTCACGACAGTTCGGCAATCAGCCCCAGCATTTT. This translates into CASSSRQFGNQPQHF.

The chain carries TRBV6-5 and TRBJ2-2; D is possibly TRBD2 (5 bases). Trimming shortened V by 6 bases and J by 5 bases, and 16 bases separated the two germline ends. This CDR3 spans 15 amino acids. The germline V gene encodes CDR1 MNHEY and CDR2 SVGAGI. The CDR3 nucleotides are TGTGCCAGCAGACCGACACTGGAGGTAACCGGGGAGCTGTTTTTT. Protein: CASRPTLEVTGELFF.

V gene TRBV3-1 (or the pseudogene TRBV3-2) combines with J gene TRBJ1-3; D is possibly TRBD1 (6 bases). The CDR3 spans 14 residues. V lost 4 bases and J lost 4, with 11 bases in between. Germline V gene data show CDR1 as LGHDT and CDR2 as YNNKEL (reference sequence). The CDR3 reads CASSRSGAGNTIYF. The DNA for the CDR3 is TGTGCCAGCAGCCGGTCAGGGGCCGGAAACACCATATATTTT.

This rearrangement joins TRBV15 to TRBJ1-2; 11 nucleotides line up with TRBD1. The germline V gene has CDR1 LNHNV and CDR2 YYDKDF (reference sequence). With V trimmed by 3 bases and J by 4 bases, 4 bases remained unmatched. The CDR3 consists of 15 residues. This CDR3 is CATSSRTGGSYGYTF. The CDR3 DNA reads TGTGCCACCAGCAGTCGGACAGGGGGCTCCTATGGCTACACCTTC.

This sequence joins TRBV7-9 and TRBJ1-1; TRBD1 matches 8 bases. This CDR3 region has 17 residues. Germline CDR1 reads SEHNR; CDR2 reads FQNEAQ (reference sequence). V shed 5 bases, J shed 5 bases, and the junction held 16 bases outside the gene matches. The chain's CDR3 is CASSPKIDTGGKTEAFF. The CDR3 DNA reads TGTGCCAGCAGCCCCAAGATTGATACAGGGGGTAAAACTGAAGCTTTCTTT.

This chain connects TRBV5-4 to TRBJ1-1; tentative D call: TRBD1 (5 bases). The germline V gene has CDR1 SGHNT and CDR2 YYREEE (reference sequence). CDR3 size: 13 residues. Trimming shortened V by 4 bases and J by 8 bases, and 15 bases separated the two germline ends. CDR3 protein: CASSAWGLGEAFF. In nucleotides, the CDR3 is TGTGCCAGCAGCGCCTGGGGGTTAGGGGAAGCTTTCTTT. Drawing the rest from reference TRBV5-4 and TRBJ1-1, the complete variable domain is ETGVTQSPTHLIKTRGQQVTLRCSSQSGHNTVSWYQQALGQGPQFIFQYYREEENGRGNFPPRFSGLQFPNYSSELNVNALELDDSALYLCASSAWGLGEAFFGQGTRLTVV.

This sequence joins TRBV29-1 and TRBJ1-2, with D unresolved. The V and J ends lost 6 bases and 4 bases respectively, with 9 bases between them. This CDR3 region has 11 residues. Per germline, CDR1 SQVTM and CDR2 ANQGSEA. The CDR3 reads CSVTTGYGYTF. The CDR3 DNA reads TGCAGCGTAACGACGGGCTATGGCTACACCTTC.

V usage is TRBV6-1 and J usage is TRBJ1-3; D is ambiguous. Deletions cut 2 bases from V and 0 bases from J, with 8 bases between. The CDR3 extends over 15 amino acids. Germline V lookup: CDR1 MNHNS, CDR2 SASEGT. The CDR3 DNA follows: TGTGCCAGCAGTGAATACGCGAGCTCTGGAAACACCATATATTTT. Amino acids: CASSEYASSGNTIYF.

V gene TRBV19 combines with J gene TRBJ1-2, with 9 bases fitting TRBD1. This CDR3 contains 15 residues. The V gene's germline CDR1 is LNHDA and CDR2 SQIVND (reference sequence). V was pared by 5 bases and J by 8 bases, with 12 bases of the junction left unmatched. For the CDR3, the DNA is TGTGCCAGTAGTCGTGGGGGACAGGGAGTGTGGGGCTACACCTTC. The encoded protein is CASSRGGQGVWGYTF.

The chain recombines TRBV28 with TRBJ2-2; 7 bases match TRBD1. Germline CDR1 MDHEN, CDR2 SYDVKM. This CDR3 comprises 15 residues. The trim removed 10 bases at V and 2 bases at J, leaving 10 bases unmatched. DNA of the CDR3: TGTGCCACCCGAACGGGACAGCTCAACACCGGGGAGCTGTTTTTT. Protein product: CATRTGQLNTGELFF. Filled out from reference TRBV28 and TRBJ2-2, the complete variable domain reads DVKVTQSSRYLVKRTGEKVFLECVQDMDHENMFWYRQDPGLGLRLIYFSYDVKMKEKGDIPEGYSVSREKKERFSLILESASTNQTSMYLCATRTGQLNTGELFFGEGSRLTVL.

This rearrangement joins TRBV6-6 to TRBJ1-6; TRBD1 is a possible D gene (6 bases). CDR3 size: 15 residues. Germline CDR1 MNHNY, CDR2 SVGAGI (reference sequence). V gave up 6 bases and J gave up 6 bases, with 15 bases separating them. In DNA form, the CDR3 reads TGTGCCAGCAGCGAAACAGGGCGGAGTAATTCACCCCTCCACTTT. It yields the protein CASSETGRSNSPLHF.

The rearrangement links TRBV4-1 to TRBJ1-1, with a weak D call TRBD1 (6 bases). The CDR3 runs 16 residues. The V and J ends lost 0 bases and 2 bases respectively, with 13 bases between them. Germline V gene sequence: CDR1 MGHRA, CDR2 YSYEKL. DNA for the CDR3: TGCGCCAGCAGCCAAGATTTCCCGACAGGCAACACTGAAGCTTTCTTT. Translating it yields CASSQDFPTGNTEAFF.

The V and J genes are TRBV3-1 (or the pseudogene TRBV3-2) and TRBJ2-3; D is possibly TRBD2 (5 bases). V lost 3 bases and J lost 1, with 11 bases in between. The germline gives CDR1 LGHDT, CDR2 YNNKEL (reference sequence). This CDR3 contains 15 residues. The CDR3 is CASSQGTLGTDTQYF. The CDR3 nucleotides are TGTGCCAGCAGCCAGGGAACACTAGGCACAGATACGCAGTATTTT.

J is TRBJ1-4 and V is TRBV10-3, with a tentative D call TRBD1 (5 bases). Germline CDR1 ENHRY, CDR2 SYGVKD. V shed 3 bases and J shed 6 bases, with 11 bases lying between them. This CDR3 has 14 residues. The CDR3 DNA sequence: TGTGCCATCAGTGAAGGGGTGGGGGATGAAAAACTGTTTTTT. This encodes CAISEGVGDEKLFF.

The J gene is TRBJ1-2, the V gene TRBV5-4, with unresolved D. This CDR3 region has 11 residues. The germline gives CDR1 SGHNT, CDR2 YYREEE (reference sequence). V shed 4 bases and J shed 6 bases, with 7 bases lying between them. The CDR3 sequence: CASSMRDGYTF. The CDR3 bases are TGTGCCAGCAGCATGAGGGATGGCTACACCTTC.

This clone was seen a handful of times. The chain links TRBV7-2 to TRBJ1-5; possibly TRBD1 for D (5 bases). The V gene lost 1 base and the J gene lost 1 base, with 11 bases spanning the gap. The germline V gene encodes CDR1 SGHTA and CDR2 FQGNSA. This CDR3 region has 16 residues. CDR3 in amino acids: CASSLVGVESNQPQHF. In DNA, the CDR3 is TGTGCCAGCAGCTTAGTGGGGGTGGAGAGCAATCAGCCCCAGCATTTT.

The chain employs TRBV25-1 and TRBJ1-1, with 7 bases matching TRBD1. The CDR3 has 14 residues. Unmatched junction bases numbered 14, after V lost 5 bases and J lost 11 bases. Looked up from germline, CDR1 is MGHDK and CDR2 is SYGVNS. The CDR3 DNA reads TGTGCCAGCAGTCCCTCGACAGGGAATAGAGGGGCTTTCTTT. Protein product: CASSPSTGNRGAFF.

The CDR3 region is CASSYKQLPYEQYF. The CDR3 DNA follows: TGTGCCAGCAGTTACAAGCAGTTGCCCTACGAGCAGTACTTC. This chain joins TRBV6-6 and TRBJ2-7; D remains ambiguous. The CDR3 consists of 14 residues. V was clipped by 2 bases and J by 2 bases, with 10 bases between them. Germline V gene lookup returns CDR1 MNHNY and CDR2 SVGAGI (reference sequence).

This chain joins TRBV27 and TRBJ1-5; D perhaps matches TRBD1 (6 bases). Between the trimmed V and J ends, which lost 2 bases and 4 bases, there was a span of 9 bases. The CDR3 has 14 residues. Germline V CDR1 and CDR2: MNHEY, SMNVEV (reference sequence). The CDR3 here is CASSLQGPNQPQHF. The DNA for the CDR3 is TGTGCCAGCAGTTTACAGGGGCCGAATCAGCCCCAGCATTTT.

V and J are TRBV24-1 and TRBJ1-2, with no clear D. Germline CDR1 and CDR2: KGHDR and SFDVKD. CDR3 length: 13 residues. The V and J ends lost 4 bases and 5 bases respectively, with 10 bases between them. In nucleotides, the CDR3 is TGTGCCACCAGTGAGAACAGAGAATATGGCTACACCTTC. This gives the protein CATSENREYGYTF.

This clone was recorded once. The V call is TRBV18, the J call TRBJ1-1; D unclear. There are 16 residues in the CDR3. V was cut by 2 bases and J by 5 bases, with 18 bases left in between. Germline-derived CDR1 and CDR2 are KGHSH and LQKENI. In DNA form, the CDR3 reads TGTGCCAGCTCACCAACCGGGAAAAACCTTGGGACTGAAGCTTTCTTT. Its translation is CASSPTGKNLGTEAFF.

This chain connects TRBV25-1 to TRBJ1-3; unclear D gene. The CDR3 has 16 amino acids. In germline, CDR1 is MGHDK, CDR2 SYGVNS. Between the trimmed V and J ends, which lost 1 base and 0 bases, there was a span of 10 bases. The CDR3 region is CASSEWAGASGNTIYF. The CDR3, as DNA: TGTGCCAGCAGTGAATGGGCAGGTGCCTCTGGAAACACCATATATTTT. The whole variable domain, filled in from reference TRBV25-1 and TRBJ1-3, reads EADIYQTPRYLVIGTGKKITLECSQTMGHDKMYWYQQDPGMELHLIHYSYGVNSTEKGDLSSESTVSRIRTEHFPLTLESARPSHTSQYLCASSEWAGASGNTIYFGEGSWLTVV.

The chain has TRBV7-2 and TRBJ2-3; perhaps D is TRBD1 or TRBD2 (6 bases each). V shed 6 bases and J shed 4 bases, with 14 bases lying between them. This CDR3 contains 14 residues. Per the germline V gene, CDR1 is SGHTA and CDR2 is FQGNSA. The CDR3 DNA reads as TGTGCCAGCAGAGGGGGGCCCCGAGCAGATACGCAGTATTTT. Amino acid sequence: CASRGGPRADTQYF.

This clone was counted a single time. The chain joins TRBV9 to TRBJ2-7; D is unresolved. Germline CDR1 and CDR2: SGDLS and YYNGEE. This CDR3 spans 13 amino acids. Trimming took off 4 bases at V and 0 bases at J, with 8 bases between the two ends. The CDR3 DNA follows: TGTGCCAGCAGCACGGGCGGCTCCTACGAGCAGTACTTC. This encodes CASSTGGSYEQYF.

The V gene is TRBV15, the J gene TRBJ1-6, with D possibly matching TRBD1 (6 bases). Germline values: CDR1 LNHNV, CDR2 YYDKDF (reference sequence). Trimming took off 5 bases at V and 7 bases at J, with 15 bases between the two ends. The CDR3 has 15 amino acids. The CDR3 DNA sequence: TGTGCCACCAGCGAAACGGGACATCCGAATTCACCCCTCCACTTT. It yields the protein CATSETGHPNSPLHF.

The chain carries TRBV7-2 and TRBJ2-7, with TRBD1 identical over 12 bases. Germline values: CDR1 SGHTA, CDR2 FQGNSA. V dropped 5 bases and J dropped 6; count of bases not matched to a gene: 5. The CDR3 has 14 residues. The CDR3: CASSLRDRGREQYF. CDR3 nucleotide sequence: TGTGCCAGCAGCCTCCGGGACAGGGGGCGCGAGCAGTACTTC.